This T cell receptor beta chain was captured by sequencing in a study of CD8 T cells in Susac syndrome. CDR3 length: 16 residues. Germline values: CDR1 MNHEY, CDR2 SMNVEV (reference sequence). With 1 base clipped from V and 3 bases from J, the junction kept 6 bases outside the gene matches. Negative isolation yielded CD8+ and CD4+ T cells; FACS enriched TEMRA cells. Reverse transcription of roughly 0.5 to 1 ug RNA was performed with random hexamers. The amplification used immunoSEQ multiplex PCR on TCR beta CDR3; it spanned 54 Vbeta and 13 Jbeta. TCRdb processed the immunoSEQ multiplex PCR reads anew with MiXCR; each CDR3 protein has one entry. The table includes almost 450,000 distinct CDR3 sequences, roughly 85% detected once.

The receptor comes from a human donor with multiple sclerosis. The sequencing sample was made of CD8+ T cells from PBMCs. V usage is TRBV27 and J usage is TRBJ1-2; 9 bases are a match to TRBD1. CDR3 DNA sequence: TGTGCCAGCAGTTTATACTCGGGACAGGGATACTATGGCTACACCTTC. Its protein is CASSLYSGQGYYGYTF.